A single sample is the source of the 7 T cell receptor beta chains below, sequenced in a study of shared clonotypes between healthy human individuals. Only in-frame clones appear in the TCRdb table, and some are missing; sequencing was by immunoSEQ multiplex PCR. This table holds approximately 2,000,000 clones, 85% to 95% found once. CD45RO-negative, CCR7-selected cells formed the naive CD8 fraction, which excluded terminally differentiated effector memory CD45RA+ cells. The specimen sequenced was naive CD8+ T cells from PBMCs. These receptors all come from a man younger than 30 in good health. Some clones in this sample may be carry-over from other donors' samples.

The sample holds a few counts of this clone. The rearrangement uses TRBV5-6 and TRBJ2-7; D gene uncertain. The V end was cut by 4 bases, the J end by 0 bases, with 2 bases between. This CDR3 has 11 amino acids. From germline, CDR1 is SGHDT and CDR2 YYEEEE. CDR3 in amino acids: CASSISYEQYF. CDR3 bases: TGTGCCAGCAGCATCTCCTACGAGCAGTACTTC.

This clone was seen only once. The V call is TRBV7-9, the J call TRBJ2-7; no firm D call. V lost 5 bases to trimming and J lost 4 bases, with 9 bases between them. The CDR3 runs to 12 residues. Germline V gives CDR1 SEHNR, CDR2 FQNEAQ (reference sequence). The CDR3 sequence is CASSPVQYEQYF. The CDR3 DNA reads TGTGCCAGCAGCCCCGTCCAGTACGAGCAGTACTTC.

The CDR3 sequence is CASSLPPAEQYF. The CDR3 nucleotides read TGTGCCAGCAGCTTACCACCCGCCGAGCAGTACTTC. This rearrangement joins TRBV7-9 to TRBJ2-7; D is ambiguous. V gave up 2 bases and J gave up 6 bases, with 8 bases separating them. The CDR3 contains 12 residues. The V gene's germline CDR1 is SEHNR and CDR2 FQNEAQ (reference sequence).

The chain links TRBV7-9 to TRBJ1-2, with 9 nucleotides matching TRBD1. Losses at the gene ends were 4 bases for V and 6 bases for J; bases not matched to a gene: 12. CDR3 length equals 16 residues. Germline CDR1 SEHNR, CDR2 FQNEAQ (reference sequence). This CDR3 reads CASSSLGQGIADGYTF. Here the CDR3 DNA reads TGTGCCAGCAGCTCTCTTGGACAGGGGATCGCGGATGGCTACACCTTC.

The rearrangement uses TRBV11-1 and TRBJ2-3; D is perhaps TRBD1 or TRBD2 (5 bases each). Germline V CDR1 and CDR2: SGHAT, FQDESV (reference sequence). The CDR3 totals 15 residues. With 5 bases removed from V and 2 bases from J, the gap between germline ends came to 14 bases. For the CDR3, the DNA is TGTGCCAGCAGCCCTGTCGAGGGGAACACAGATACGCAGTATTTT. Amino acid sequence: CASSPVEGNTDTQYF.

The V call is TRBV6-5, the J call TRBJ2-5; 8 bases line up with TRBD1. Trimming took 4 bases from V and 5 from J; bases not matched to a gene: 6. This CDR3 has 14 amino acids. The germline V gene has CDR1 MNHEY and CDR2 SVGAGI. Written as DNA, the CDR3 is TGTGCCAGCAGTTCGACAGGGGACGCGGAGACCCAGTACTTC. It encodes CASSSTGDAETQYF.

Note on this clone: The sample contains more than one DNA sequence encoding this CDR3. The V call is TRBV13, the J call TRBJ2-7, with 11 bases identical to TRBD1. J was trimmed by 2 bases and V by 5 bases; bases with no gene match: 2. The CDR3 is 14 amino acids. Per germline, CDR1 PRHDT and CDR2 FYEKMQ (reference sequence). This chain's CDR3 is CASSPGQGAYEQYF. In DNA, the CDR3 is TGTGCCAGCAGCCCGGGACAGGGGGCCTACGAGCAGTACTTC.